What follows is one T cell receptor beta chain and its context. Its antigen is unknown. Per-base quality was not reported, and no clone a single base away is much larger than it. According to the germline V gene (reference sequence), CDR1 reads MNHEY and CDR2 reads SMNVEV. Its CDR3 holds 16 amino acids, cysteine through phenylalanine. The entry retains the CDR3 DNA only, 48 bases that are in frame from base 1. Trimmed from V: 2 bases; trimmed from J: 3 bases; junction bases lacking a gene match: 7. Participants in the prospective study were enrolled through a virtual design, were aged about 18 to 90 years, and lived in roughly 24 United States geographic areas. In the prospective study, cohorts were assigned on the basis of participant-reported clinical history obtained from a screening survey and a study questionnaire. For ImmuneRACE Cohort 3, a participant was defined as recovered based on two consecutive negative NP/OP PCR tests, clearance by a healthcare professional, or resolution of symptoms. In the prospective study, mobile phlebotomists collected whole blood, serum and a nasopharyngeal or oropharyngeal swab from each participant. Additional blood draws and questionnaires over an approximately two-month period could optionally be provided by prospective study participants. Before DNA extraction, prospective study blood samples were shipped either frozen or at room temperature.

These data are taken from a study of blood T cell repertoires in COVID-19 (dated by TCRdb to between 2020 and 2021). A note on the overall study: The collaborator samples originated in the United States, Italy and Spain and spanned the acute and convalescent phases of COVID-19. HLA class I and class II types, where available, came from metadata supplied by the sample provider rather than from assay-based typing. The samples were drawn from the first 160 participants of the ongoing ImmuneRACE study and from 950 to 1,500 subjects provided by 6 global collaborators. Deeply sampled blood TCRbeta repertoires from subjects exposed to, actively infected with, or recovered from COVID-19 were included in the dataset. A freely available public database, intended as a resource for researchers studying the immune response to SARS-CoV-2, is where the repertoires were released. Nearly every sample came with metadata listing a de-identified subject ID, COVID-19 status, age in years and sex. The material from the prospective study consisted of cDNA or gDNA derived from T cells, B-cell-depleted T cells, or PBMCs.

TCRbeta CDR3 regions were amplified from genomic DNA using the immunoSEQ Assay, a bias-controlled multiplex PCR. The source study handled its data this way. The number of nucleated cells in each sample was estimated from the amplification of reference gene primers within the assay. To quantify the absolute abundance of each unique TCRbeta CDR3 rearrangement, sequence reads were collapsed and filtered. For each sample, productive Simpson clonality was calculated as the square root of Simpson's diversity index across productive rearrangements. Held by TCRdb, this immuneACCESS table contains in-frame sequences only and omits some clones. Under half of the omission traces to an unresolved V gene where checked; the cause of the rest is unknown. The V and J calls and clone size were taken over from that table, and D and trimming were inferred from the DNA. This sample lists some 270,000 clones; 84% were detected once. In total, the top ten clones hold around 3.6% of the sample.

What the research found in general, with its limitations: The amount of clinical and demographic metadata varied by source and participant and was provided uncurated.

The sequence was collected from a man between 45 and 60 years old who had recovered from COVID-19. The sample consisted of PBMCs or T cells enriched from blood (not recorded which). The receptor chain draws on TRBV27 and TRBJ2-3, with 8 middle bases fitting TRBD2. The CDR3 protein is CASSLLAGGATDTQYF. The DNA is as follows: TGTGCCAGCAGTTTACTTGCGGGGGGAGCGACAGATACGCAGTATTTT.